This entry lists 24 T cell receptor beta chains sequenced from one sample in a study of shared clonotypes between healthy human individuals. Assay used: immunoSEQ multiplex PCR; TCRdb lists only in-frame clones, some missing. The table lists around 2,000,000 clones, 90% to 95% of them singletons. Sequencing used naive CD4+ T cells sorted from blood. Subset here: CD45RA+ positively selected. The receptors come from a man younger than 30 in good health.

The CDR3, as DNA: TGCGCCAGCAGCGGGACTACCGGGGAGCTGTTTTTT. Translation gives CASSGTTGELFF. The chain employs TRBV10-1 and TRBJ2-2, with D possibly TRBD2 on 6 matching bases. This CDR3 is built from 12 residues. The germline CDR1 and CDR2 sequences are WNHNN and SYGVQD (reference sequence). Trimming cost V 6 bases and J 5 bases, with 7 bases left between them.

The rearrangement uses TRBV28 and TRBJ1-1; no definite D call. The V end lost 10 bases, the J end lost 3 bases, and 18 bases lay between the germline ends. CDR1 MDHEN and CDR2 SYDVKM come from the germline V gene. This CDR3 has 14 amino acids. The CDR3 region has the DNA TGTGCCACCGTGCCTCTAACGGTGTACACTGAAGCTTTCTTT. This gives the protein CATVPLTVYTEAFF.

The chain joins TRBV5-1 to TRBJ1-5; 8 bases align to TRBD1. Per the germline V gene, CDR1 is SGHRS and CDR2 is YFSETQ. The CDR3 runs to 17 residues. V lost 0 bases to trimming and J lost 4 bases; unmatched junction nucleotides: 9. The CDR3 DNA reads TGCGCCAGCAGCTTGGGGACAGGGAGTAGGGGGAATCAGCCCCAGCATTTT. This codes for CASSLGTGSRGNQPQHF.

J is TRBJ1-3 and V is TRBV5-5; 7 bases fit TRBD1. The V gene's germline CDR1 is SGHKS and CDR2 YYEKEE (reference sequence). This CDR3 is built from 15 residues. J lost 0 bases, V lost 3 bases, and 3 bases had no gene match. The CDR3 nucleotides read TGTGCCAGCAGCTATGGGACAGCCTCTGGAAACACCATATATTTT. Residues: CASSYGTASGNTIYF.

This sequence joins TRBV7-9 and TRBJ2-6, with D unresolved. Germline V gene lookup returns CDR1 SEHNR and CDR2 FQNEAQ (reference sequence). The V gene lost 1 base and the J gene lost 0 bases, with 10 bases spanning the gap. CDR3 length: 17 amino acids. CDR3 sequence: CASSLDRPSSGANVLTF. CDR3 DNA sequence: TGTGCCAGCAGCTTAGACAGACCCAGCTCTGGGGCCAACGTCCTGACTTTC.

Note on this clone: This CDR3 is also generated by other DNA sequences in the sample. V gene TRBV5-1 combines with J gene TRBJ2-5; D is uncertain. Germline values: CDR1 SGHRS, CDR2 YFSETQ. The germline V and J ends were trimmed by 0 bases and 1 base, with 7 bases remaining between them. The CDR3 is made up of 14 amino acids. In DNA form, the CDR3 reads TGCGCCAGCAGCTTGGGCCGCACCCAAGAGACCCAGTACTTC. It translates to CASSLGRTQETQYF.

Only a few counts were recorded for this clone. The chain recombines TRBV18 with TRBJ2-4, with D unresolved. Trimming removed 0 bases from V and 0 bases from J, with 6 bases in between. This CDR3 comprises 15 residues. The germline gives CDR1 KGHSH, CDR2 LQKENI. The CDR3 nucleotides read TGTGCCAGCTCACCACCGTCAGAAGCCAAAAACATTCAGTACTTC. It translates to CASSPPSEAKNIQYF.

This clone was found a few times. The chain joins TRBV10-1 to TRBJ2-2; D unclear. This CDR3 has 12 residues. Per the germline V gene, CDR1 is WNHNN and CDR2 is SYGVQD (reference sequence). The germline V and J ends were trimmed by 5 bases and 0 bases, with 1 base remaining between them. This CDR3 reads CASSSNTGELFF. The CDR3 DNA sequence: TGCGCCAGCAGTTCGAACACCGGGGAGCTGTTTTTT.

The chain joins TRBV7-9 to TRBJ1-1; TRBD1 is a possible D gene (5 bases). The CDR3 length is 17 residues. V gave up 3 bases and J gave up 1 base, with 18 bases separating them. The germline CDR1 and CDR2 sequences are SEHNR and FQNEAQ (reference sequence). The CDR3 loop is CASSFLKTGLGNTEAFF. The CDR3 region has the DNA TGTGCCAGCAGCTTTCTAAAAACGGGACTGGGGAACACTGAAGCTTTCTTT. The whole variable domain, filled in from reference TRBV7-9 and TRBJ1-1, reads DTGVSQNPRHKITKRGQNVTFRCDPISEHNRLYWYRQTLGQGPEFLTYFQNEAQLEKSRLLSDRFSAERPKGSFSTLEIQRTEQGDSAMYLCASSFLKTGLGNTEAFFGQGTRLTVV.

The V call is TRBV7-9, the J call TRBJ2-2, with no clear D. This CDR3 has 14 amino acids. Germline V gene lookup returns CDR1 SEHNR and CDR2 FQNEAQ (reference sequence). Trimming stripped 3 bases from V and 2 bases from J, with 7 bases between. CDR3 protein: CASSLDVNTGELFF. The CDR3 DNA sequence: TGTGCCAGCAGCTTGGACGTAAACACCGGGGAGCTGTTTTTT.

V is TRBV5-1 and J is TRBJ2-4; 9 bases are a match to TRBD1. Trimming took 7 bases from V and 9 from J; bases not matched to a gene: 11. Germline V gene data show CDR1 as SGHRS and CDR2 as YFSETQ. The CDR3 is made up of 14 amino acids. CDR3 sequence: CASGPGTGSVIQYF. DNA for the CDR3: TGCGCCAGCGGACCCGGGACAGGGAGTGTCATTCAGTACTTC.

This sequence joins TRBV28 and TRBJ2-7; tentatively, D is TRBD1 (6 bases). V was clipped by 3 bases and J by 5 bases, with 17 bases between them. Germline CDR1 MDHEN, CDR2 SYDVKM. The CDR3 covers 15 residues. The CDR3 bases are TGTGCCAGCAGTTTGGGCAGGGGAGTAAGTCACGAGCAGTACTTC. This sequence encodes CASSLGRGVSHEQYF.

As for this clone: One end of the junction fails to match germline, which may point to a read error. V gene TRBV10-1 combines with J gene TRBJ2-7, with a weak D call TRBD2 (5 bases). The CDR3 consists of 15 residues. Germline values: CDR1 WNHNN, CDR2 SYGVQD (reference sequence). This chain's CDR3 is CASSEEGPASSEQYF. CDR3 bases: TGCGCCAGCAGTGAGGAGGGTCCAGCCTCCTCCGAGCAGTACTTC.

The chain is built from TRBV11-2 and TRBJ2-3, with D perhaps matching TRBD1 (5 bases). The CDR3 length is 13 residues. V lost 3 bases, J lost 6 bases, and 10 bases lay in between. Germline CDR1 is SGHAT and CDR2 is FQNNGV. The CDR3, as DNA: TGTGCCAGCAGCTTCCAGGGTGCGGATACGCAGTATTTT. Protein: CASSFQGADTQYF.

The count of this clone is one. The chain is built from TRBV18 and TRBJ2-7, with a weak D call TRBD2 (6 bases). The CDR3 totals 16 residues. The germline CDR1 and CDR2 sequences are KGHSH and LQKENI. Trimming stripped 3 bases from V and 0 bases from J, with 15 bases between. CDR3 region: CASSPMDGLSSYEQYF. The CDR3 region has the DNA TGTGCCAGCTCACCCATGGACGGACTAAGCTCCTACGAGCAGTACTTC.

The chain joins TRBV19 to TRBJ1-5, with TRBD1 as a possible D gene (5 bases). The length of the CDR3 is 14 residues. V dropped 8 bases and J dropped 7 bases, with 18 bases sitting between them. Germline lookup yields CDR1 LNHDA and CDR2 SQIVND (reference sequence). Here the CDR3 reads CASVGGAGNQPQHF. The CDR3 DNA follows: TGTGCCAGTGTAGGAGGGGCAGGAAACCAGCCCCAGCATTTT.

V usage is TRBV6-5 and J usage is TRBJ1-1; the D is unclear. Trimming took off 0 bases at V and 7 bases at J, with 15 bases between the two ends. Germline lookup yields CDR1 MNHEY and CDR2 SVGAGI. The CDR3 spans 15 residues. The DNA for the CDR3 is TGTGCCAGCAGTTACTCATGGAGGGTAGTAGGTGAAGCTTTCTTT. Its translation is CASSYSWRVVGEAFF.

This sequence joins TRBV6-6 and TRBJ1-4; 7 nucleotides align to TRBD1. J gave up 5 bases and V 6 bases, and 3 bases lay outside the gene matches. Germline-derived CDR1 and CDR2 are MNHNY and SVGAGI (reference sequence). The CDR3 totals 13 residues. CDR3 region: CASSSGGNEKLFF. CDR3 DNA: TGTGCCAGCAGCTCAGGGGGAAATGAAAAACTGTTTTTT.

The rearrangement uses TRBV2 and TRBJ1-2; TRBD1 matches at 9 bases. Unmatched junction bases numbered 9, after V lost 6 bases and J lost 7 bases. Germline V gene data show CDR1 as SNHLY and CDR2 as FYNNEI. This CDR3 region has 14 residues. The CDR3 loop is CASSLPGQGIGYTF. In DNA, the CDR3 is TGTGCCAGCAGCCTACCGGGACAGGGTATTGGCTACACCTTC.

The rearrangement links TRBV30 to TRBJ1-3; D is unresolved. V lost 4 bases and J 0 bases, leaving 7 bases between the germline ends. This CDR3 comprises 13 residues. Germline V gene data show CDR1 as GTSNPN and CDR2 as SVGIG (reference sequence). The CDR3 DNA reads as TGTGCCTGGATAGTTAACTCTGGAAACACCATATATTTT. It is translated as CAWIVNSGNTIYF. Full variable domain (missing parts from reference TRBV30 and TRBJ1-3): SQTIHQWPATLVQPVGSPLSLECTVEGTSNPNLYWYRQAAGRGLQLLFYSVGIGQISSEVPQNLSASRPQDRQFILSSKKLLLSDSGFYLCAWIVNSGNTIYFGEGSWLTVV.

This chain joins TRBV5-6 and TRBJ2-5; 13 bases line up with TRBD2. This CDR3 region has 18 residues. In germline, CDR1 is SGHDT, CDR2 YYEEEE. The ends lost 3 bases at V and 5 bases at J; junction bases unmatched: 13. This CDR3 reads CASSSGGLLAGGPETQYF. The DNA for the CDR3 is TGTGCCAGCAGCTCCGGGGGGCTACTAGCGGGAGGGCCGGAGACCCAGTACTTC.

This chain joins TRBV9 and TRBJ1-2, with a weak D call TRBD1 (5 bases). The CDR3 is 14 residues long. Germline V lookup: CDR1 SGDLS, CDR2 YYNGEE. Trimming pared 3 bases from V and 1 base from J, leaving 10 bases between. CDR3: CASSARDVNYGYTF. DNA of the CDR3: TGTGCCAGCAGCGCACGGGACGTTAACTATGGCTACACCTTC.

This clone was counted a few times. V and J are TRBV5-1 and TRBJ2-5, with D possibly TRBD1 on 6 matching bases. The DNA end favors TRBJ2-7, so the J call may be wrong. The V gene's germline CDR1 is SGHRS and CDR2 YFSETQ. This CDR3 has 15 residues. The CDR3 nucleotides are TGCGCCAGCAGTCCGAAACAGGGAAGCTCCTACGAGCAGTACTTC. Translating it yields CASSPKQGSSYEQYF.

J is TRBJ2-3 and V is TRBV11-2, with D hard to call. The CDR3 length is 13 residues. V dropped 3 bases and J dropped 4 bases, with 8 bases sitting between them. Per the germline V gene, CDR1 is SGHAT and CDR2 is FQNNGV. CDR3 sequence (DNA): TGTGCCAGCAGCTTTAGACGGTCAGATACGCAGTATTTT. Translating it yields CASSFRRSDTQYF.